There are a few counts of the clone carrying this TCR beta chain. The CDR3 has 15 residues. Germline-derived CDR1 and CDR2 are SGHTA and FQGNSA. With V trimmed by 6 bases and J by 6 bases, 13 bases remained unmatched. The sample is drawn from a study of blood T cells in healthy people across ages. Using a J-beta primer mix together with a sample-barcoded 5' primer, a second PCR was run for roughly 7 to 12 cycles. TCRdb fed the 5' RACE reads into MiXCR, producing one record per CDR3 protein. The data contain some 710,000 distinct CDR3 sequences, 35% to 50% of them seen just once; the ten biggest clones take up approximately 18%.

This receptor was obtained from an older man in good health. Input material: blood. This chain uses TRBV7-2 with TRBJ2-7, with TRBD1 identical over 8 bases. The CDR3 nucleotides read TGTGCCAGCAGTCTATATTGGACAGGGATGAGCGAGCAGTACTTC. Translated, it gives CASSLYWTGMSEQYF. Filled out from reference TRBV7-2 and TRBJ2-7, the complete variable domain reads GAGVSQSPSNKVTEKGKDVELRCDPISGHTALYWYRQSLGQGLEFLIYFQGNSAPDKSGLPSDRFSAERTGGSVSTLTIQRTQQEDSAVYLCASSLYWTGMSEQYFGPGTRLTVT.